A selection of T cell receptor beta chains follows, all from one sample in a study of blood T cell repertoires in COVID-19. Measured with immunoSEQ multiplex PCR; TCRdb has only the in-frame clones, and not every one. Among 200,000 to 250,000 clones listed, 83% were seen once. Sequencing was carried out using peripheral blood. These receptor sequences come from a human donor in a cohort sampled during active COVID-19. Both conserved end residues are part of each CDR3. A D gene is named only where the DNA matches it firmly. Only some rows state a clone size, as once, few, many or a class for expanded clones.

j_call d_call clone_size v_call cdr3_nt cdr3_aa
TRBJ1-4 - - TRBV6-4 TGTGCCAGAACCGACGGGGGGGTTTTAGCTAATGAAAAACTGTTTTTT CARTDGGVLANEKLFF
TRBJ2-2 TRBD1 - TRBV24-1 TGTGCCACCAGTGATCCCAGGGGGAGTACCGGGGAGCTGTTTTTT CATSDPRGSTGELFF
TRBJ2-7 - - TRBV5-1 TGCGCCAGCAGCTTGACACAGGGATTCTACGAGCAGTACTTC CASSLTQGFYEQYF
TRBJ2-1 TRBD2 - TRBV2 TGTGCCAGCAGTGCGCCTAGCGGGAGGGCCACCGGTGCCTACAATGAGCAGTTCTTC CASSAPSGRATGAYNEQFF
TRBJ1-5 TRBD1 - TRBV28 TGTGCCAGCAGTTTTACCTTCCCAGGACAGGGTTCTTTATTCGGCAATCAGCCCCAGCATTTT CASSFTFPGQGSLFGNQPQHF
TRBJ1-4 TRBD1 - TRBV4-1 TGCGCCAGCAGCCGACGACAGGGTGAGACTAATGAAAAACTGTTTTTT CASSRRQGETNEKLFF
TRBJ1-4 TRBD1 - TRBV19 TGTGCCAGTATGTTGACAGGGGGGGATGAAAAACTGTTTTTT CASMLTGGDEKLFF
TRBJ1-3 - - TRBV28 TGTGCCAGCACCCGGCGGCTTAGCTCTGGAAACACCATATATTTT CASTRRLSSGNTIYF
TRBJ2-2 - - TRBV11-3 TGTGCCAGCAGCCTGCACTCGGACACCGGGGAGCTGTTTTTT CASSLHSDTGELFF
TRBJ1-2 TRBD1 - TRBV10-1 TGCGCCAGCAGTGGGACGACAGGGCCCTCCGAATACTATGGCTACACCTTC CASSGTTGPSEYYGYTF
TRBJ1-2 - - TRBV7-9 TGTGCCAGCAGCTTAGGCCGACAGTCTCGCTATGGCTACACCTTC CASSLGRQSRYGYTF
TRBJ1-1 TRBD1 - TRBV5-1 TGCGCCAGCAGCTTGCGACCAGCAGGGGGAAACACTGAAGCTTTCTTT CASSLRPAGGNTEAFF
TRBJ1-1 - - TRBV3-1/TRBV3-2 TGTGCCAGCAGTCTGGGGGCGAAGGAAGCTTTCTTT CASSLGAKEAFF
TRBJ2-7 - - TRBV6-1 TGTGCCAGCAGTGAATCTGCAGGGTCTTACGAGCAGTACTTC CASSESAGSYEQYF
TRBJ2-5 TRBD2 - TRBV6-6 TGTGCCAGCAGACTACTAGCGGGGGGTTCAGGGGAGACCCAGTACTTC CASRLLAGGSGETQYF
TRBJ2-3 - - TRBV2 TGTGCCAGCTTCAACGGAGCGGGCACAGATACGCAGTATTTT CASFNGAGTDTQYF
TRBJ2-1 - - TRBV12-3/TRBV12-4 TGTGCCAGCGCTACGGGACTTTCCAATGAGCAGTTCTTC CASATGLSNEQFF
TRBJ2-5 TRBD1 - TRBV14 TGTGCCAGCAGCCACCCCGGGACAGTGCCTCGGACCCAGTACTTC CASSHPGTVPRTQYF
TRBJ2-3 TRBD1 once TRBV3-1/TRBV3-2 TGTGCCAGCAGCCAAGAAGGGACAGTTGCAGATACGCAGTATTTT CASSQEGTVADTQYF
TRBJ2-3 TRBD2 once TRBV13 TGTGCCAGCAGCTTCGAAGCGGGAGCCCCAATTGATACGCAGTATTTT CASSFEAGAPIDTQYF
TRBJ1-6 - - TRBV6-6 TGTGCCAGCAGTTACCACGGTGAAAATTCACCCCTCCACTTT CASSYHGENSPLHF
TRBJ1-3 - - TRBV3-1/TRBV3-2 TGTGCCAGCAGCCAACTCGGGGGAGCTGGAAACACCATATATTTT CASSQLGGAGNTIYF
TRBJ2-7 - - TRBV20-1 TGCAGCTTTAGTGTCGCGGGCGAGCAGTACTTC CSFSVAGEQYF
TRBJ1-2 - - TRBV10-3 TGTGCCATCAGTGAGGAGGGGGAAATCTATGGCTACACCTTC CAISEEGEIYGYTF
TRBJ2-3 TRBD2 once TRBV29-1 TGCAGCGTGGGGACTAGCGGGGGGTCGGATACGCAGTATTTT CSVGTSGGSDTQYF
TRBJ2-3 - - TRBV6-2/TRBV6-3 TGTGCCAGCAGCCTAAGAGGCGGGCAGACCACCACAGATACGCAGTATTTT CASSLRGGQTTTDTQYF
TRBJ2-5 - many TRBV20-1 TGCAGTGCTCGGAGACAAGAGACCCAGTACTTC CSARRQETQYF
TRBJ1-1 - - TRBV12-3/TRBV12-4 TGTGCCAGCAGTATTAGCAACACTGAAGCTTTCTTT CASSISNTEAFF
TRBJ1-5 - - TRBV7-2 TGTGCCAGCAGCTTAGTCGGCGCTCAGGGTCAGCCCCAGCATTTT CASSLVGAQGQPQHF
TRBJ2-1 - - TRBV6-5 TGTGCCAGCGAGATTACAGGTTACAATGAGCAGTTCTTC CASEITGYNEQFF
TRBJ1-6 - - TRBV4-1 TGCGCCAGCAGCCAATTACAGGGAGTTTTAAATAAATTTTCACCCCTCCACTTT CASSQLQGVLNKFSPLHF
TRBJ2-2 TRBD2 - TRBV7-6 TGTGCCAGCAGCCCGTGGCGGCGGGAGACCGGGGAGCTGTTTTTT CASSPWRRETGELFF
TRBJ1-2 - - TRBV3-1/TRBV3-2 TGTGCCAGCACCGCCACGGACAGATTCAACTATGGCTACACCTTC CASTATDRFNYGYTF
TRBJ2-1 - - TRBV11-2 TGTGCCAGCAGCTTAGAGGGCAGGGGACACAATGAGCAGTTCTTC CASSLEGRGHNEQFF
TRBJ2-3 TRBD2 - TRBV6-1 TGTGCCAGCAGTGTGACTATAGCGGGAGGGACAGATACGCAGTATTTT CASSVTIAGGTDTQYF
TRBJ1-5 - - TRBV30 TGTGCCTGGGACAGCCAAAATCAGCCCCAGCATTTT CAWDSQNQPQHF
TRBJ1-4 - - TRBV25-1 TGTGCCAGCAGTGAATTTTGGGCAGGGAAGGAAAAACTGTTTTTT CASSEFWAGKEKLFF
TRBJ2-7 TRBD2 - TRBV3-1/TRBV3-2 TGTGCCAGCAGGACTAGCGGAACCTACGAGCAGTACTTC CASRTSGTYEQYF
TRBJ2-3 TRBD1 - TRBV27 TGTGCCAGCATCAACTTAAGGACAGGGCTAGAAACAGATACGCAGTATTTT CASINLRTGLETDTQYF
TRBJ2-1 TRBD2 once TRBV6-6 TGTGCCAGCAGGTTGACTAGCCGGTCCTACAATGAGCAGTTCTTC CASRLTSRSYNEQFF
TRBJ1-2 TRBD1 - TRBV6-2/TRBV6-3 TGTGCCAGCAGTTGGGACAGGGGGCTGTATGGCTACACCTTC CASSWDRGLYGYTF
TRBJ1-6 - once TRBV15 TGTGCCACCAGCAGAGTACCCCCAGGAATTTCACCCCTCCACTTT CATSRVPPGISPLHF
TRBJ2-1 - once TRBV4-1 TGCGCCAGCAGCCAAGATAATCTAGGAGGGCAGTTCTTC CASSQDNLGGQFF
TRBJ2-5 - once TRBV6-5 TGTGCCAGCAGTTACCTCTCGGGGAGCCAAGAGACCCAGTACTTC CASSYLSGSQETQYF
TRBJ2-1 TRBD1 few TRBV28 TGTGCCAGTAATGAGGGGACAGGCGACTACAATGAGCAGTTCTTC CASNEGTGDYNEQFF
TRBJ2-7 - - TRBV5-5 TGTGCCAGCAGCCCAGGGCCAGTTCTCACCTACGAGCAGTACTTC CASSPGPVLTYEQYF
TRBJ1-2 - - TRBV5-4 TGTGCCAGCAGCTTGGCCCGATACGGGGATGGCTACACCTTC CASSLARYGDGYTF
TRBJ2-1 TRBD2 once TRBV11-3 TGTGCCAGCAGCTTAGAGAGCGGGAGCAATGAGCAGTTCTTC CASSLESGSNEQFF
TRBJ1-1 - - TRBV6-5 TGTGCCAGCAGTTACTCGACAGTTAGGAACACTGAAGCTTTCTTT CASSYSTVRNTEAFF
TRBJ2-2 TRBD1 - TRBV6-5 TGTGCCAGCAGTTACGAACAGGGGGCGCTTGGGGAGCTGTTTTTT CASSYEQGALGELFF
TRBJ2-6 TRBD1 - TRBV7-9 TGTGCCACCGCGGACAGGGGGAGGACTGGGGCCAACGTCCTGACTTTC CATADRGRTGANVLTF
TRBJ2-5 - - TRBV19 TGTGCCAGTAGTATCAGAGGAGAGACCCAGTACTTC CASSIRGETQYF
TRBJ2-2 TRBD2 - TRBV19 TGTGCCAGTAGTATTACTAGCGGGAGTTCTATCGGGGAGCTGTTTTTT CASSITSGSSIGELFF
TRBJ1-4 TRBD1 - TRBV10-2 TGCGCCAGCAGTGAGCGTGACAGGGGTATGGAAAAACTGTTTTTT CASSERDRGMEKLFF
TRBJ1-2 - - TRBV4-1 TGCGCCAGCAGCCAAGAGGGGGCGCTCTATGGCTACACCTTC CASSQEGALYGYTF